This T cell receptor beta chain was obtained from a study of blood T cell repertoires in COVID-19. Study-level information: Italy, Spain and the United States were the sources of the convalescent and acute COVID-19 samples. The cDNA or gDNA used as material had been derived from T cells, B-cell-depleted T cells, or PBMCs.

In the authors' workflow: Reference gene primers were amplified, and this amplification served to estimate nucleated cell counts. Only in-frame clones appear in the TCRdb table, and some are missing; sequencing was by immunoSEQ multiplex PCR. V and J calls and clone size are as listed in that table; D and trimming were resolved from the DNA. The table shows 150,000 to 200,000 clones, with roughly 80% occurring only once. Germline values: CDR1 LNHDA, CDR2 SQIVND (reference sequence). CDR3 length: 19 amino acids. V shed 2 bases and J 6 bases; nucleotides not matched to a gene: 18. The receptor was isolated from an elderly woman with acute or convalescent COVID-19. The specimen sequenced was peripheral blood. This chain connects TRBV19 to TRBJ2-1; 8 bases are a match to TRBD1. The CDR3: CASSITALTGTGGSNEQFF. The CDR3 DNA is TGTGCCAGTAGTATAACCGCCCTGACAGGGACAGGTGGTAGCAATGAGCAGTTCTTC.